What follows are 4 T cell receptor beta chains derived from one specimen sequenced in a study of cytomegalovirus exposure and HLA in healthy donors. Primers for the PCR totalled 60 Vbeta and 13 Jbeta. TCRdb's copy holds only in-frame clones and misses some; the assay was immunoSEQ multiplex PCR. Found here are 130,000 to 150,000 clones, almost 80% of them singletons; the top ten hold around 7.1%. Material for sequencing was PBMCs. Source of these receptors: a woman in her forties in good health and CMV-seropositive.

The rearrangement links TRBV7-9 to TRBJ1-1; D is possibly TRBD1 (6 bases). Germline assignment: CDR1 SEHNR and CDR2 FQNEAQ (reference sequence). CDR3 length: 15 residues. V lost 2 bases and J lost 6, with 16 bases in between. Here the CDR3 reads CASSLQGGGGAEAFF. CDR3 nucleotides: TGTGCCAGCAGCTTACAGGGAGGGGGGGGCGCTGAAGCTTTCTTT.

The gene calls are TRBV5-5 and TRBJ2-7, with 8 bases fitting TRBD1. The CDR3 consists of 15 residues. Germline CDR1 and CDR2: SGHKS and YYEKEE (reference sequence). The J segment lost 0 bases and the V segment lost 3 bases, leaving 5 bases of the junction unmatched. This chain's CDR3 is CASSWRGQDSYEQYF. The DNA for the CDR3 is TGTGCCAGCAGCTGGAGGGGACAGGACTCCTACGAGCAGTACTTC.

Details on this clone: Sequence at one end of the junction differs from germline and may be a read error. This chain connects TRBV7-9 to TRBJ2-3, with TRBD2 matching over 14 bases. This CDR3 comprises 18 residues. CDR1 SEHNR and CDR2 FQNEAQ come from the germline V gene (reference sequence). The CDR3 DNA reads TGTTCCAGCAGCTTACCCTATCGACTAGCGGGGGGGGGAGATACGCAGTATTTT. Amino acids: CSSSLPYRLAGGGDTQYF.

In nucleotides, the CDR3 is TGTGCCAGCAGCCCTGGGACAGGGGGCTACAATGAGCAGTTCTTC. This encodes CASSPGTGGYNEQFF. This chain links TRBV7-7 with TRBJ2-1, with 11 bases that match TRBD1. The V and J ends lost 5 bases and 3 bases, in that order; junction bases with no gene match: 3. Looked up from germline, CDR1 is SSHAT and CDR2 is FNYEAQ (reference sequence). The CDR3 consists of 15 residues.